This T cell receptor beta chain was documented in a study of response to subunit inactivated influenza vaccine (dated by TCRdb to the late 2010s). Study-level background: Deep quantitative profiling of the T cell receptor repertoire was used in the study to follow responses to a trivalent subunit inactivated influenza vaccine. Overall study outcomes, separate from this receptor: The authors proposed that each seasonal influenza vaccination may bring in only a limited number of new T cells.

Receptor amplification or capture employed RT-PCR. The sequencer was an Illumina HiSeq 2500. The raw public data were reprocessed by TCRdb itself: fastp quality trimming at Q25, MiXCR clonotype calling, in-frame beta chains only. Merged by CDR3 protein, the rows form single entries marked with the most common genes and DNA. The sample data list roughly 760,000 distinct CDR3 sequences, and roughly 20% of these were observed just once. The biggest ten clones account for 9.5% to 13% of the sample. This clonotype was observed a few times. The clone's antigen remains unknown. Base qualities are missing; no much larger clone stands one base away. Trimming at the junction amounts to 3 bases on V and 4 bases on J, and the germline ends lie 15 bases apart. Based on the germline V gene (reference sequence), the CDR1 and CDR2 sequences are SGHAT and FQDESV. From its cysteine to its phenylalanine, the CDR3 spans 16 amino acids. Only the CDR3 portion is preserved as DNA: 48 bases, with reading frame beginning at the first base.

The receptor chain draws on TRBV11-1 and TRBJ2-2; TRBD1 could be the D gene, as 5 bases match. The source is a middle-aged man who received an inactivated influenza vaccine. Donor details come from another sample of the same person, matched by shared clones. This material consisted of PBMCs from blood, taken roughly 5 days after vaccination. CDR3 protein: CASSLDWGASTGELFF. The DNA reads TGTGCCAGCAGCTTGGATTGGGGCGCTTCCACCGGGGAGCTGTTTTTT.